This record looks at one TCR beta chain sequence and its context. Its specificity is not known. The sample is drawn from a study of blood T cells in healthy people across ages. Peripheral blood from each donor was collected in a volume of approximately 9.5 milliliters. CDR1 and CDR2 (germline): LGHNA, YSLEER. The CDR3 covers 16 residues. Overall study findings and caveats: Both naive CD4+ cell counts and diversity were greater in long-lived donors than in aged donors. Per million T cells, TCR beta diversity dropped about linearly as age rose. Researchers judged that diversity estimates from one million T cells fell short of true values.

Using a J-beta primer mix together with a sample-barcoded 5' primer, a second PCR was run for about 7 to 12 cycles. TCRdb passed the 5' RACE reads through MiXCR, listing each CDR3 protein once. Among some 1.5 million distinct CDR3 sequences, 35% to 45% were seen once, and the ten largest hold less than 5%. The chain is built from TRBV4-3 and TRBJ2-4, with 7 bases that match TRBD1. Gene TRBJ2-7 matches the end of the DNA better, so the J call may be wrong. The receptor was derived from a woman aged 18-35 years in good health. The sample was blood. The DNA for the CDR3 is TGCGCCAGCAGCCAAATAGCCGGGACAGTTCCCTGCGAGCAGTACTTC. Translation: CASSQIAGTVPCEQYF.